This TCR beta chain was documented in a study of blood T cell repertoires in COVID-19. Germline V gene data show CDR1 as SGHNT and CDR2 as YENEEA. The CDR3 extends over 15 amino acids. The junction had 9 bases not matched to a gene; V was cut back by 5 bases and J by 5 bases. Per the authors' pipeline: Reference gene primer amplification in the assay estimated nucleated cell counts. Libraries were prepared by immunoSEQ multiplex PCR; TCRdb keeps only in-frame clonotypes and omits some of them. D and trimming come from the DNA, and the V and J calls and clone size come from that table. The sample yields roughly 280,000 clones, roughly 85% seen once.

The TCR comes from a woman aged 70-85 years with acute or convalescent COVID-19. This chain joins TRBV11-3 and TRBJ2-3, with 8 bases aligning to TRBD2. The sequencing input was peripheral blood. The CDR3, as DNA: TGTGCCAGCAGCCCCGGGGGGGTTTTTAGAGATACGCAGTATTTT. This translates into CASSPGGVFRDTQYF.